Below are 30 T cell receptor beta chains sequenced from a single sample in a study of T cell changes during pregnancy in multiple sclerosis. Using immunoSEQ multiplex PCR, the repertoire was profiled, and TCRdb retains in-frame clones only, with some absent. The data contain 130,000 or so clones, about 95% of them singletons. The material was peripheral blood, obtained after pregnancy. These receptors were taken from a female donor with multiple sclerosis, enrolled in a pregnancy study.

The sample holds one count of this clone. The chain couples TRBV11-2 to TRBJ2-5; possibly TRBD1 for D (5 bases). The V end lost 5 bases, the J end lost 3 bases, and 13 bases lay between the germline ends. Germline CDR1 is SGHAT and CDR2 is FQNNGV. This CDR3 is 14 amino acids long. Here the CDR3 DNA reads TGTGCCAGCAGCCAAACAGGACGAAAAGAGACCCAGTACTTC. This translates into CASSQTGRKETQYF.

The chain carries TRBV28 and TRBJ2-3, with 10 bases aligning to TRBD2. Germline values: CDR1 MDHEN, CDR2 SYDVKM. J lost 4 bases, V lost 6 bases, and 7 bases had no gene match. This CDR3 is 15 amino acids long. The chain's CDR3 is CASSLPLAGADTQYF. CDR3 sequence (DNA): TGTGCCAGCAGCTTACCCCTAGCGGGAGCAGATACGCAGTATTTT. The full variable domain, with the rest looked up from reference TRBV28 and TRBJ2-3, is DVKVTQSSRYLVKRTGEKVFLECVQDMDHENMFWYRQDPGLGLRLIYFSYDVKMKEKGDIPEGYSVSREKKERFSLILESASTNQTSMYLCASSLPLAGADTQYFGPGTRLTVL.

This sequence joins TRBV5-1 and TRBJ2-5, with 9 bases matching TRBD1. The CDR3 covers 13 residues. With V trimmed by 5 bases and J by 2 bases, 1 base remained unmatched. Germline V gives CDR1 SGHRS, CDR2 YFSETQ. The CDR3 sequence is CASRGQGQETQYF. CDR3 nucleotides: TGCGCCAGCAGGGGACAGGGTCAAGAGACCCAGTACTTC.

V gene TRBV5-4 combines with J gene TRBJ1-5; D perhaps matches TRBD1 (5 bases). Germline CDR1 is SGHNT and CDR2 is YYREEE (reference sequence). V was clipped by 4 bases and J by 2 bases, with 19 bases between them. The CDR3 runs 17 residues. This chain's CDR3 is CASSLVGVRGGNQPQHF. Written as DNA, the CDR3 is TGTGCCAGCAGCCTTGTGGGGGTGCGGGGTGGCAATCAGCCCCAGCATTTT.

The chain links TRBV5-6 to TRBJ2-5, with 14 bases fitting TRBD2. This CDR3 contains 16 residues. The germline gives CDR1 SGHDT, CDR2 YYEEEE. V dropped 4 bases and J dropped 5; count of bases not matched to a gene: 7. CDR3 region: CASSPGLAGAQETQYF. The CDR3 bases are TGTGCCAGCAGCCCGGGACTAGCGGGAGCTCAGGAGACCCAGTACTTC.

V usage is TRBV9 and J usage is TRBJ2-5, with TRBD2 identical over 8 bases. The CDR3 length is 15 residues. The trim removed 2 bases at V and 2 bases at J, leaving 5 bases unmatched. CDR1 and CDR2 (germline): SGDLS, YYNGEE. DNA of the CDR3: TGTGCCAGCAGCGTGGGAGCGGGAGAGCAAGAGACCCAGTACTTC. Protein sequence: CASSVGAGEQETQYF.

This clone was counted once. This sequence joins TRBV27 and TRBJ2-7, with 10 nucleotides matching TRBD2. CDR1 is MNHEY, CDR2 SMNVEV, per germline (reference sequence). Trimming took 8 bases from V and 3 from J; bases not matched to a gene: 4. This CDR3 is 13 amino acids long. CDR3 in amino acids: CASSGTSVYEQYF. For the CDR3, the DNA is TGTGCCAGCTCCGGGACTAGCGTCTACGAGCAGTACTTC.

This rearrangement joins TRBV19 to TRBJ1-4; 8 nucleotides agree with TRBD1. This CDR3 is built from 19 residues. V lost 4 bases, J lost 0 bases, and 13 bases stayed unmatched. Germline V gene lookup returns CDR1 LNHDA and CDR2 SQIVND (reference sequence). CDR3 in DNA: TGTGCCAGTAGTAGGGGTGGGACAGGCCGCTTTGCAACTAATGAAAAACTGTTTTTT. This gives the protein CASSRGGTGRFATNEKLFF.

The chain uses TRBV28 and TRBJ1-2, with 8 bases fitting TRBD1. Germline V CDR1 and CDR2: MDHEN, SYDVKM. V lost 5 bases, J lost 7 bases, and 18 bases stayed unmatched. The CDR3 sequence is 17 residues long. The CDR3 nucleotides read TGTGCCAGCAGTCCACTAGGAGGCGGTCAGGGGGCGCGTGGCTACACCTTC. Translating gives CASSPLGGGQGARGYTF.

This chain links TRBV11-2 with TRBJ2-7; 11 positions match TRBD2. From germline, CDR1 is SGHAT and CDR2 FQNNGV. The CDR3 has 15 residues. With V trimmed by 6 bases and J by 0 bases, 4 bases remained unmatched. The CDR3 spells CASSLAGGYSYEQYF. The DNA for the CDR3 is TGTGCCAGCAGTCTAGCGGGAGGCTACTCCTACGAGCAGTACTTC.

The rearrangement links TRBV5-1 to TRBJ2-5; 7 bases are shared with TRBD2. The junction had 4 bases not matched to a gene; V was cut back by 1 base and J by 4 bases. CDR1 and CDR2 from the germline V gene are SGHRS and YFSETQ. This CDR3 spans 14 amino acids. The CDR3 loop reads CASSLYGRRETQYF. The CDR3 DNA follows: TGCGCCAGCAGCTTGTACGGGAGGAGAGAGACCCAGTACTTC.

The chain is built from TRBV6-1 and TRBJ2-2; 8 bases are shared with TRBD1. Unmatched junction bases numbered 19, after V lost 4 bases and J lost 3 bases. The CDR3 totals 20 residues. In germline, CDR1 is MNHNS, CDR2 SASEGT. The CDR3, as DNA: TGTGCCAGCAGTGCACGGACAGGGCTCCATCTATTTTACGACACCGGGGAGCTGTTTTTT. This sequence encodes CASSARTGLHLFYDTGELFF.

The CDR3 nucleotides read TGTGCCAGCAGGTCGACAGGGACTGAGCAGTACTTC. Protein: CASRSTGTEQYF. The V call is TRBV7-9, the J call TRBJ2-7, with TRBD1 as a possible D gene (7 bases). Looked up from germline, CDR1 is SEHNR and CDR2 is FQNEAQ (reference sequence). The CDR3 sequence is 12 residues long. The V end lost 6 bases, the J end lost 7 bases, and 13 bases lay between the germline ends.

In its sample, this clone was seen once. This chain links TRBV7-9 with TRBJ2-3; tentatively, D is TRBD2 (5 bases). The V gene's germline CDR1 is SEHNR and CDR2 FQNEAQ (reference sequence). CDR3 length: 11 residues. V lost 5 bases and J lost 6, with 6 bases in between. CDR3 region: CASSRGDTQYF. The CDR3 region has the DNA TGTGCCAGCAGCCGAGGGGATACGCAGTATTTT.

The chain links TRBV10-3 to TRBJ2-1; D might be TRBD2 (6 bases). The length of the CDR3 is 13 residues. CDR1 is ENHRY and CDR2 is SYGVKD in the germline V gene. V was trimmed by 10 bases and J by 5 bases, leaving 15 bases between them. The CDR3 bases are TGTGCCACGGGGGACTTCAGGGACAATGAGCAGTTCTTC. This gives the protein CATGDFRDNEQFF.

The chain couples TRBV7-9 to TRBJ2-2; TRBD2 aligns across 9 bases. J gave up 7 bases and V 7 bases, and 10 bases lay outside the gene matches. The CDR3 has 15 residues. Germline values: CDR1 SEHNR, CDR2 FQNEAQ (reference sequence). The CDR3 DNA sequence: TGTGCCAGCATCCAAGTACCTAGCGGGGTCGGGGAGCTGTTTTTT. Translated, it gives CASIQVPSGVGELFF.

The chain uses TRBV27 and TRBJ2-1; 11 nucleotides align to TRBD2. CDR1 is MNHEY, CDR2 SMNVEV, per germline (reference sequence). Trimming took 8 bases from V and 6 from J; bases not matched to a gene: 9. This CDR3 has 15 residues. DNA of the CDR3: TGTGCCAGCGCCACACTAGCGGGAGCAAGCAATGAGCAGTTCTTC. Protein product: CASATLAGASNEQFF.

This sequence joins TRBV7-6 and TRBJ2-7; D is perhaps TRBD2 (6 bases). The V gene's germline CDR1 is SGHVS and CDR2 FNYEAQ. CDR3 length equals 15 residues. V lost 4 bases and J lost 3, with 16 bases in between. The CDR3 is CASSSPSAKNYEQYF. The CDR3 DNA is TGTGCCAGCAGCTCGCCTAGCGCTAAGAACTACGAGCAGTACTTC.

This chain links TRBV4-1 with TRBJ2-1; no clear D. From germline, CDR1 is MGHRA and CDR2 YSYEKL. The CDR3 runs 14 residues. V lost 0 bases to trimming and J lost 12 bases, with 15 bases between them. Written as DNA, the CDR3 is TGCGCCAGCAGCCAAGATACTTTTGCGGCGTGGCAGTTCTTC. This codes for CASSQDTFAAWQFF.

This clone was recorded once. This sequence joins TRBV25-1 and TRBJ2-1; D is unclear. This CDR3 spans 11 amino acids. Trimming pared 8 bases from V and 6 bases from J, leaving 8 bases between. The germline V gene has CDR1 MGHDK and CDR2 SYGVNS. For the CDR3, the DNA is TGTGCCAGCCTGTCGGGCAATGAGCAGTTCTTC. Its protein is CASLSGNEQFF.

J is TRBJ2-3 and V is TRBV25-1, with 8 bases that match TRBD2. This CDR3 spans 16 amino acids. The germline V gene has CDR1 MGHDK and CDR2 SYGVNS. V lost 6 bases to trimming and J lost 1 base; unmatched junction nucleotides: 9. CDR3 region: CASSRGGAPRTDTQYF. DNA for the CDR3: TGTGCCAGCAGCCGGGGGGGGGCCCCCCGCACAGATACGCAGTATTTT.

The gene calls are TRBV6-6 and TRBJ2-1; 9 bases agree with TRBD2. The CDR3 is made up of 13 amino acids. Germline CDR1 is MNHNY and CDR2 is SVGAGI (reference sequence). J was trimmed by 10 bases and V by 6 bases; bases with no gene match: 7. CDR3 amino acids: CASSQILAGEQFF. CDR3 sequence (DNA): TGTGCCAGCAGCCAAATTCTAGCGGGAGAGCAGTTCTTC.

CDR3: CASRGTGSTYEQYF. DNA of the CDR3: TGTGCCAGCAGGGGGACAGGGAGCACCTACGAGCAGTACTTC. The rearrangement links TRBV27 to TRBJ2-7, with TRBD1 matching over 9 bases. Looked up from germline, CDR1 is MNHEY and CDR2 is SMNVEV (reference sequence). J lost 2 bases, V lost 6 bases, and 5 bases had no gene match. The CDR3 has 14 residues.

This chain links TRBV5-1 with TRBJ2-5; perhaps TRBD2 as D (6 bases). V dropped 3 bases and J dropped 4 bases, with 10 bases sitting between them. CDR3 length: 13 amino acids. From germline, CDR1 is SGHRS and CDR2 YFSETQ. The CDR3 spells CASSSDGGETQYF. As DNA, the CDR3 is TGCGCCAGCAGCTCCGACGGGGGAGAGACCCAGTACTTC. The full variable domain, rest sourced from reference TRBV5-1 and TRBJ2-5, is KAGVTQTPRYLIKTRGQQVTLSCSPISGHRSVSWYQQTPGQGLQFLFEYFSETQRNKGNFPGRFSGRQFSNSRSEMNVSTLELGDSALYLCASSSDGGETQYFGPGTRLLVL.

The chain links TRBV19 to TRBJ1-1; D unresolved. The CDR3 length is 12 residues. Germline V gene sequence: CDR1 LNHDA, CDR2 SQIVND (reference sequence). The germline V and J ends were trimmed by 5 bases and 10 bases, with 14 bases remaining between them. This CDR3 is CASSSVGRGAFF. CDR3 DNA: TGTGCCAGTAGTTCTGTCGGGAGAGGAGCTTTCTTT.

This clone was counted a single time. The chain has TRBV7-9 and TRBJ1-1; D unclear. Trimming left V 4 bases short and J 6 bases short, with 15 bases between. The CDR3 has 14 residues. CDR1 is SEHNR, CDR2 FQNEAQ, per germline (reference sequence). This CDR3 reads CASSSLLAVAEAFF. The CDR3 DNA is TGTGCCAGCAGCTCCCTCCTTGCGGTGGCTGAAGCTTTCTTT.

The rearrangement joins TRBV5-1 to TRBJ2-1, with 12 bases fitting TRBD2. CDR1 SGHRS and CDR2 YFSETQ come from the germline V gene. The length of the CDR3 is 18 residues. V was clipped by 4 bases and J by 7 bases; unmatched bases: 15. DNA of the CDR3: TGCGCCAGCAGCCCCCCCACGAGGACTAGCGGGACAAGTAATGAGCAGTTCTTC. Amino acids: CASSPPTRTSGTSNEQFF.

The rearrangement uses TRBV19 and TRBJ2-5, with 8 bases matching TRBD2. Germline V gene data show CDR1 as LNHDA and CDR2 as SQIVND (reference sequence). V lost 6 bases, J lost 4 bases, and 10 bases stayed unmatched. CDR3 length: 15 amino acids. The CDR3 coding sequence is TGTGCCAGTAGCAACAGCGGGAGTAGGGGAGAGACCCAGTACTTC. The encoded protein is CASSNSGSRGETQYF.

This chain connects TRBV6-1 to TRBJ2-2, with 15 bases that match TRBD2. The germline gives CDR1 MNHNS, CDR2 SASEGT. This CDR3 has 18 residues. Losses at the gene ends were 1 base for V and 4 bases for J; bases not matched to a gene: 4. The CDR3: CASSEGLGLAGGTGELFF. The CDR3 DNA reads TGTGCCAGCAGTGAAGGGTTGGGACTAGCGGGAGGCACCGGGGAGCTGTTTTTT.

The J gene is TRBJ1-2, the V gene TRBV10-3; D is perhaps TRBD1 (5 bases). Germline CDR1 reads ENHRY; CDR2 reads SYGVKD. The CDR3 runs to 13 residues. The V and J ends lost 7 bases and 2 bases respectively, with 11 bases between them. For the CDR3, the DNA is TGTGCCATCACCCTGACAGAGAACTATGGCTACACCTTC. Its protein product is CAITLTENYGYTF.